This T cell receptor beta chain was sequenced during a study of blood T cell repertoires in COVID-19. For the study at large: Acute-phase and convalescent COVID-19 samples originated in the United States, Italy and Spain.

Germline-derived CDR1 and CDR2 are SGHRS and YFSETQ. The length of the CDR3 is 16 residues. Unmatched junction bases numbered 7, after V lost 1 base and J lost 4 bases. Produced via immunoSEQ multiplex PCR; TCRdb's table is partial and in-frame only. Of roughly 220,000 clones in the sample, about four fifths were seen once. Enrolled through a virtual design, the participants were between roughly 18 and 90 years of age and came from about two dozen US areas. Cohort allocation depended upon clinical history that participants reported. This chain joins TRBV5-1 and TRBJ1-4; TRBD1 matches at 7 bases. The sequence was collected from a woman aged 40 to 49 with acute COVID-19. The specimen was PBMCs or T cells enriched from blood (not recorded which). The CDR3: CASSLRPTGFNEKLFF. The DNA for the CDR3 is TGCGCCAGCAGCTTGCGGCCGACAGGGTTTAATGAAAAACTGTTTTTT.